A selection of T cell receptor beta chains follows, all from one sample in a study of Ad26.COV2.S vaccination and SARS-CoV-2 variants. Sequencing was performed with immunoSEQ multiplex PCR; in TCRdb, only in-frame clones are kept and a portion is missing. The data show about 400,000 clones, with 89% seen just once and 1.5% to 2% held by the top ten. Sequenced here: peripheral blood, sampled in a trial of Ad26.COV2.S vaccine versus placebo. The source is a person between 18 and 59 years old who received the Ad26.COV2.S COVID-19 vaccine or a placebo. The CDR3 runs from the conserved cysteine through the conserved F or W. The D gene is left open where the match is weak. Clone size is stated in some rows and not others, as once, few, many or a class when expanded.

J gene,V gene,clone size,D gene,CDR3 protein,CDR3 DNA
TRBJ2-7,TRBV7-9,.,.,CASSPQGLGGNEQYF,TGTGCCAGCAGCCCCCAGGGACTAGGGGGCAACGAGCAGTACTTC
TRBJ1-6,TRBV4-3,.,TRBD1,CASSHAQGAGSPLHF,TGCGCCAGCAGCCACGCACAGGGGGCGGGTTCACCCCTCCACTTT
TRBJ2-3,TRBV4-2,.,.,CASSQEGFSTDTQYF,TGTGCCAGCAGCCAAGAGGGGTTTAGCACAGATACGCAGTATTTT
TRBJ2-1,TRBV29-1,.,TRBD2,CSVSSGSSYNEQFF,TGCAGCGTTTCGAGCGGGAGCTCCTACAATGAGCAGTTCTTC
TRBJ2-1,TRBV11-2,.,TRBD2,CASSYLLADYNEQFF,TGTGCCAGCAGCTACCTACTAGCGGACTACAATGAGCAGTTCTTC
TRBJ2-3,TRBV7-8,.,TRBD2,CASRLAGTGTQYF,TGTGCCAGCAGGCTAGCGGGAACGGGTACGCAGTATTTT
TRBJ1-1,TRBV14,once,TRBD1,CASSQLQGTGWDTEAFF,TGTGCCAGCAGCCAACTACAGGGGACAGGGTGGGACACTGAAGCTTTCTTT
TRBJ2-1,TRBV7-9,once,.,CASSLGGSTYNEQFF,TGTGCCAGCAGCTTAGGGGGCTCCACCTACAATGAGCAGTTCTTC
TRBJ2-2,TRBV19,.,TRBD2,CASSIRVAGAGELFF,TGTGCCAGTAGTATTAGGGTAGCGGGAGCCGGGGAGCTGTTTTTT
TRBJ2-1,TRBV7-9,.,.,CASSGANEQFF,TGTGCCAGCTCGGGGGCAAATGAGCAGTTCTTC